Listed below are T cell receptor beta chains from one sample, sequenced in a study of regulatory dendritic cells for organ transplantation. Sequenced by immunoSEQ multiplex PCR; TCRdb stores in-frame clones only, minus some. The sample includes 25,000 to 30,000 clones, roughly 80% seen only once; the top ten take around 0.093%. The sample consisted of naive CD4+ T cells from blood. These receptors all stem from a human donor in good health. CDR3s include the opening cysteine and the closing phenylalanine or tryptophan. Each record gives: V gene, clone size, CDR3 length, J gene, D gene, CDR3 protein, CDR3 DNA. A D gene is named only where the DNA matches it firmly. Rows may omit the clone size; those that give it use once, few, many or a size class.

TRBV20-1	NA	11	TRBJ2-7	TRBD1	CSAGGSYEQYF	TGCAGTGCAGGGGGCAGCTACGAGCAGTACTTC
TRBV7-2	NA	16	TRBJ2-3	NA	CASSEGSLARGDTQYF	TGTGCCAGCAGTGAAGGGTCCTTGGCACGGGGGGATACGCAGTATTTT
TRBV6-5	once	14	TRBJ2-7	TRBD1	CASSYSDRGYEQYF	TGTGCCAGCAGTTACTCGGACAGGGGATACGAGCAGTACTTC
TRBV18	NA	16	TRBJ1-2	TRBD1	CASSSGTGEADYGYTF	TGTGCCAGCTCATCAGGGACAGGGGAGGCTGACTATGGCTACACCTTC
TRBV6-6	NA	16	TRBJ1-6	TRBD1	CASSGTGREKNSPLHF	TGTGCCAGCAGCGGGACAGGGCGGGAGAAAAATTCACCCCTCCACTTT
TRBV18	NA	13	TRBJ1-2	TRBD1	CASGQGNNYGYTF	TGTGCCAGCGGACAGGGTAATAACTATGGCTACACCTTC
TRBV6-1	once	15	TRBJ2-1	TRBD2	CASSGVSGRINEQFF	TGTGCCAGCAGTGGGGTTAGCGGGAGGATCAATGAGCAGTTCTTC
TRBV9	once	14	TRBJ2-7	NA	CASSLGTGSYEQYF	TGTGCCAGCAGCTTAGGCACAGGGAGCTACGAGCAGTACTTC
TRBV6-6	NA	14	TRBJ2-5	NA	CASSPDTSEETQYF	TGTGCCAGCAGCCCGGACACGTCGGAAGAGACCCAGTACTTC
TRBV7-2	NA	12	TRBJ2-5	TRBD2	CASSPTGRAQYF	TGTGCCAGCAGTCCCACGGGGAGGGCCCAGTACTTC
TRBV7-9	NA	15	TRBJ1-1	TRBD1	CASSPGTGGATEAFF	TGTGCCAGCAGCCCAGGGACAGGGGGCGCCACTGAAGCTTTCTTT
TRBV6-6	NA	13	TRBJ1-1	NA	CASSAGRNTEAFF	TGTGCCAGCAGTGCAGGCCGGAACACTGAAGCTTTCTTT
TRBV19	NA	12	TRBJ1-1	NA	CASSISYREAFF	TGTGCCAGTAGTATTTCTTACCGGGAAGCTTTCTTT